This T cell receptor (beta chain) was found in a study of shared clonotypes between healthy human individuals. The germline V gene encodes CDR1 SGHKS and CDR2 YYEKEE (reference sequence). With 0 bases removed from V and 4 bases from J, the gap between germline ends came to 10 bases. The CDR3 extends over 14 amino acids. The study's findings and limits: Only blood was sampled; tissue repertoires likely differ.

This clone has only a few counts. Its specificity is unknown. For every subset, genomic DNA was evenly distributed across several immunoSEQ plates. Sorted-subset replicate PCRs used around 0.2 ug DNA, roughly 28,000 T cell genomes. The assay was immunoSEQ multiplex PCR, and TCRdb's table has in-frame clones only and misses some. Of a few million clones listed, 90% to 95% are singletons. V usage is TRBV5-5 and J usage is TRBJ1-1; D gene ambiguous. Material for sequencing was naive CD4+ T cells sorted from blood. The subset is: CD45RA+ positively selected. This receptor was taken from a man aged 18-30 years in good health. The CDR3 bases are TGTGCCAGCAGCTTGGTGGAACGGGGCACTGAAGCTTTCTTT. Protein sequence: CASSLVERGTEAFF.